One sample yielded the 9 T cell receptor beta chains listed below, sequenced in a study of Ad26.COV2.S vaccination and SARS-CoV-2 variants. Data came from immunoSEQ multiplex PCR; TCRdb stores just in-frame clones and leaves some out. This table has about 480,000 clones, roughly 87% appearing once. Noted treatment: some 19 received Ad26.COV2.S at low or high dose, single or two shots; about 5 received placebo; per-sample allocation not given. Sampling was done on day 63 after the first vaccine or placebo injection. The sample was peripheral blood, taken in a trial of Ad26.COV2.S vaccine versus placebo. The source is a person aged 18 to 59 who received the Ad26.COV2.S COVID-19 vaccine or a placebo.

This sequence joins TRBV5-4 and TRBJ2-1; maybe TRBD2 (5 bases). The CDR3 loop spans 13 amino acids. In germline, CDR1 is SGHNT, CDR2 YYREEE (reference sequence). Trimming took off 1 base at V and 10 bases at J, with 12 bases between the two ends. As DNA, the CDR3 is TGTGCCAGCAGCTTGCCCCTAGCACGCGAGCAGTTCTTC. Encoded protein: CASSLPLAREQFF.

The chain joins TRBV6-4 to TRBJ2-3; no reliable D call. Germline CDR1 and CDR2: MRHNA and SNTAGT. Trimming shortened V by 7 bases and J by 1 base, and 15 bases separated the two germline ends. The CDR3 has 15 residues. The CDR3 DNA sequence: TGTGCCAGCAAGTCTGGAGCGAGCCGCACAGATACGCAGTATTTT. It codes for CASKSGASRTDTQYF.

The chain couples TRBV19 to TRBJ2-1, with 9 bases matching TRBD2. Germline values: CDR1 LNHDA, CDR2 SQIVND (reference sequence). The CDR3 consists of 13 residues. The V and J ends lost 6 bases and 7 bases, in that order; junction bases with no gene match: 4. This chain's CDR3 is CASRRLAENEQFF. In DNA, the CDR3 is TGTGCCAGTAGAAGACTAGCGGAAAATGAGCAGTTCTTC.

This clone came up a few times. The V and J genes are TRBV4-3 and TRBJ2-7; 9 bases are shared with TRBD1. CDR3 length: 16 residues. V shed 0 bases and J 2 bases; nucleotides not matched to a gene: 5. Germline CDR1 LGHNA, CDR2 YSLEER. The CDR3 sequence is CASSQDPGQGPYEQYF. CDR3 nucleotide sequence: TGCGCCAGCAGCCAAGATCCAGGACAGGGGCCCTACGAGCAGTACTTC.

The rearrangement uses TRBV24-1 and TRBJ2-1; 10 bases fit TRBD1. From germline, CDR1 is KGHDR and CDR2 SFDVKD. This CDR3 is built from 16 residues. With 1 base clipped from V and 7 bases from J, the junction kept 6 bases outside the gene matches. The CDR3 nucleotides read TGTGCCACCAGTGATTTACGGGACAGGGGTATGAATGAGCAGTTCTTC. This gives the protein CATSDLRDRGMNEQFF.

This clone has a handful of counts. The CDR3 region is CASSVGIGNLYEQYF. The CDR3 nucleotides read TGTGCCAGCAGCGTAGGTATAGGGAACCTCTACGAGCAGTACTTC. V and J are TRBV9 and TRBJ2-7, with D hard to call. Trimming stripped 0 bases from V and 3 bases from J, with 13 bases between. CDR1 is SGDLS and CDR2 is YYNGEE in the germline V gene. The CDR3 is 15 amino acids.

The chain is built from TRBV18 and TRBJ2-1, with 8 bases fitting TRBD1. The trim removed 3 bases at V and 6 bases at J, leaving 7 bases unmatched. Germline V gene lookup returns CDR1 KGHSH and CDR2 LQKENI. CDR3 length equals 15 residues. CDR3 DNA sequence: TGTGCCAGCTCACCGGACAGGGTTTTACGCAATGAGCAGTTCTTC. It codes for CASSPDRVLRNEQFF.

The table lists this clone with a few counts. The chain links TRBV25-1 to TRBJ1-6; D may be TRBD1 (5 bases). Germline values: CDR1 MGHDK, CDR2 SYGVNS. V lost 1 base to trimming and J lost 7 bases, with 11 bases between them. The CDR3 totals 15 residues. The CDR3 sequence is CASSESDSPNSPLHF. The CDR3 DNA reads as TGTGCCAGCAGTGAATCTGACAGTCCGAATTCACCCCTCCACTTT.

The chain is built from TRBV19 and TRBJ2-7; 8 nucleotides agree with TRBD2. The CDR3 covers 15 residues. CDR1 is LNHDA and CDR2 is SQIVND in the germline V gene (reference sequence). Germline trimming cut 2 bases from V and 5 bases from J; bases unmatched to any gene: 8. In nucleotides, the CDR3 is TGTGCCAGTAGTATAAGTTCCAGCGGGAGCCACGAGCAGTACTTC. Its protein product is CASSISSSGSHEQYF.